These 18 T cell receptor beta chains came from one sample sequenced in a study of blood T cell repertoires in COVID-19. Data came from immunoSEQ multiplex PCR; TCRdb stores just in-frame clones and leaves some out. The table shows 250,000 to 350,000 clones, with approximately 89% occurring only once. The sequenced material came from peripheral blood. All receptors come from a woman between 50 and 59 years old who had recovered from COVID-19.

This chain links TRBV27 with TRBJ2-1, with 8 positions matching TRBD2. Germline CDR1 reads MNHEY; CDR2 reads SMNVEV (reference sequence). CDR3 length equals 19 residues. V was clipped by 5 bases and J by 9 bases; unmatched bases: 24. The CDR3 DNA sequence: TGTGCCAGCAGTCCAGGAGGGGTTGTCCTGGGACTAGTTGATGGTGAGCAGTTCTTC. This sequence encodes CASSPGGVVLGLVDGEQFF.

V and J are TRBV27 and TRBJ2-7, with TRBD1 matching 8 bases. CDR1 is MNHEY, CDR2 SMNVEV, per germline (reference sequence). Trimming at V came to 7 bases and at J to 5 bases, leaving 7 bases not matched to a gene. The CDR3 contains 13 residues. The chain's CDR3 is CASKRQGFHEQYF. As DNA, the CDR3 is TGTGCCAGCAAGAGACAGGGGTTCCACGAGCAGTACTTC.

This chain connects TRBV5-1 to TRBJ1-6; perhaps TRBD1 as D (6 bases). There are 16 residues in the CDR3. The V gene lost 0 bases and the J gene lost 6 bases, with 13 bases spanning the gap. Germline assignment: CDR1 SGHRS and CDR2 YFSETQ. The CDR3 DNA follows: TGCGCCAGCAGCTTGGCCGGGGGGCCGAGTAATTCACCCCTCCACTTT. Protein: CASSLAGGPSNSPLHF.

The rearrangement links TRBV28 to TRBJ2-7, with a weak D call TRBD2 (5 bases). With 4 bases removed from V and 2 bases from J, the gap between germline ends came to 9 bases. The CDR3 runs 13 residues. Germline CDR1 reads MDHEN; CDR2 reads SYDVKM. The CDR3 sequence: CASSSSGAYEQYF. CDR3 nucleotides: TGTGCCAGCAGTTCCTCCGGGGCCTACGAGCAGTACTTC.

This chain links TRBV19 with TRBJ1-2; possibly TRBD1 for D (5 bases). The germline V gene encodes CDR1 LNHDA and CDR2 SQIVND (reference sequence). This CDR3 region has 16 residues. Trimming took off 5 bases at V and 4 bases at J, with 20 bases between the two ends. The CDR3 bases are TGTGCCAGTAGTGGGGCCCCTCCGTCAAGGGGCTATGGCTACACCTTC. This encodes CASSGAPPSRGYGYTF. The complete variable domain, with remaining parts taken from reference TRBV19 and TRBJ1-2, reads DGGITQSPKYLFRKEGQNVTLSCEQNLNHDAMYWYRQDPGQGLRLIYYSQIVNDFQKGDIAEGYSVSREKKESFPLTVTSAQKNPTAFYLCASSGAPPSRGYGYTFGSGTRLTVV.

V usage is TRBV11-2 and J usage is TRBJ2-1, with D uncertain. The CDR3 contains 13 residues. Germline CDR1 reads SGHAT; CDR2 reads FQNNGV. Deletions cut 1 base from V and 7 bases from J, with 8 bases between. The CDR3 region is CASSLAGKNEQFF. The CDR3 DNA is TGTGCCAGCAGCTTAGCAGGCAAGAATGAGCAGTTCTTC.

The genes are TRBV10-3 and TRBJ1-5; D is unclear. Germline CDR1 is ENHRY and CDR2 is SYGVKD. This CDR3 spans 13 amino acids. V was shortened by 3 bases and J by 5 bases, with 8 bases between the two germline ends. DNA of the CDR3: TGTGCCATCAGTGATACCAGTGATCAGCCCCAGCATTTT. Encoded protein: CAISDTSDQPQHF.

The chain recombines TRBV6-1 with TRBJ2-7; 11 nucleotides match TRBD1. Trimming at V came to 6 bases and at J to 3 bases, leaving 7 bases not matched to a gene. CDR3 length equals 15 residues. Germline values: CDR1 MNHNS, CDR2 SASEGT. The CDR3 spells CASSQPGTGGYEQYF. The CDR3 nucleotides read TGTGCCAGCAGCCAACCAGGGACAGGGGGCTACGAGCAGTACTTC.

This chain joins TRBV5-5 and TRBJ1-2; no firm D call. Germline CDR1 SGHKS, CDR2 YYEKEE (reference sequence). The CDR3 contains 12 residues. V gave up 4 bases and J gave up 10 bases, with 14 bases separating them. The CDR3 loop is CASSPGGDHYTF. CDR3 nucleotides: TGTGCCAGCAGCCCCGGCGGAGATCACTACACCTTC.

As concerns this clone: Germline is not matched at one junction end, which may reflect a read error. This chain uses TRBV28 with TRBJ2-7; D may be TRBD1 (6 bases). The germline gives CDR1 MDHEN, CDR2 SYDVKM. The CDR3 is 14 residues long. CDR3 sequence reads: CASSLGDRRRSVWF. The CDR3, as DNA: TGTGCCAGCAGTTTGGGAGACAGGCGCAGATCCGTGTGGTTC.

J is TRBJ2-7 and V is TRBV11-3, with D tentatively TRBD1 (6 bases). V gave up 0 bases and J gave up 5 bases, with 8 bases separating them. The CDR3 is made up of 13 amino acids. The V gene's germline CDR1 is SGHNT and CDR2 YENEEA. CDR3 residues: CASSLDRGHEQYF. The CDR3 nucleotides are TGTGCCAGCAGCTTAGACAGGGGCCACGAGCAGTACTTC.

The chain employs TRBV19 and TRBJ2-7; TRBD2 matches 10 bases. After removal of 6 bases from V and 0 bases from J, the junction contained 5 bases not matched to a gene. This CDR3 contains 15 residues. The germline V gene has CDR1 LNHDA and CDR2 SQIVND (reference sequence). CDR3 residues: CASSVLAGASYEQYF. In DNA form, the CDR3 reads TGTGCCAGTAGCGTCCTAGCGGGAGCCTCCTACGAGCAGTACTTC.

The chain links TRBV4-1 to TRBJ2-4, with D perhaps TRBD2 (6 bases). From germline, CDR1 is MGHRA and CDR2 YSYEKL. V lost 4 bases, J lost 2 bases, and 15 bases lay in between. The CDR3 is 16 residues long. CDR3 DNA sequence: TGCGCCAGCAGCCCTCTGGGCGGGGTAACCAAAAACATTCAGTACTTC. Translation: CASSPLGGVTKNIQYF.

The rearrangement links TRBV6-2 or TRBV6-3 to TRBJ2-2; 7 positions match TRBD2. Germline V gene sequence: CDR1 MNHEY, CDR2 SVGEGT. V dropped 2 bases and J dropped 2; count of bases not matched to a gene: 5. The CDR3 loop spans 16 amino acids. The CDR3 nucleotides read TGTGCCAGCAGTTACGGGGGACTAATTAACACCGGGGAGCTGTTTTTT. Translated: CASSYGGLINTGELFF.

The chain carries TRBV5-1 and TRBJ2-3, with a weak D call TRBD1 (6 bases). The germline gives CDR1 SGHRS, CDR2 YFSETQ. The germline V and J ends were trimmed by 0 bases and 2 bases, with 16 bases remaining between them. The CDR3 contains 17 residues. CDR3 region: CASSLEGRGGLTDTQYF. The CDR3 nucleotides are TGCGCCAGCAGCTTGGAGGGCAGGGGCGGCCTCACAGATACGCAGTATTTT.

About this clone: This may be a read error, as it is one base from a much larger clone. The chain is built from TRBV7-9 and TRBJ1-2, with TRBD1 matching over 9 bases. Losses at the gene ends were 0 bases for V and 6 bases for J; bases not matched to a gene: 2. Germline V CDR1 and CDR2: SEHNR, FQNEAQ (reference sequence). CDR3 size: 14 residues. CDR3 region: CASSLAQGADGYTF. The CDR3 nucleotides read TGTGCCAGCAGCTTAGCACAGGGGGCGGATGGCTACACCTTC.

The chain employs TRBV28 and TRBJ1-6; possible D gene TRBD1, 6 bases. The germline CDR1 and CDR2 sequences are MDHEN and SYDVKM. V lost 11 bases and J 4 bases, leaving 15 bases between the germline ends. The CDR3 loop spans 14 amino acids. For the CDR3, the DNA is TGTGCCTGGGGAGTAGGGACATATAATTCACCCCTCCACTTT. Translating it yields CAWGVGTYNSPLHF.

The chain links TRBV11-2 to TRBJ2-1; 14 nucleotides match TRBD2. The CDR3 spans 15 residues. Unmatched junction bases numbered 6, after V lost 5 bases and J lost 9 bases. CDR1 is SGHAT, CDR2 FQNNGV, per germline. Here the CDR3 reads CASSQGTSGSGEQFF. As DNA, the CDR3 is TGTGCCAGCAGCCAAGGGACTAGCGGGAGCGGTGAGCAGTTCTTC.